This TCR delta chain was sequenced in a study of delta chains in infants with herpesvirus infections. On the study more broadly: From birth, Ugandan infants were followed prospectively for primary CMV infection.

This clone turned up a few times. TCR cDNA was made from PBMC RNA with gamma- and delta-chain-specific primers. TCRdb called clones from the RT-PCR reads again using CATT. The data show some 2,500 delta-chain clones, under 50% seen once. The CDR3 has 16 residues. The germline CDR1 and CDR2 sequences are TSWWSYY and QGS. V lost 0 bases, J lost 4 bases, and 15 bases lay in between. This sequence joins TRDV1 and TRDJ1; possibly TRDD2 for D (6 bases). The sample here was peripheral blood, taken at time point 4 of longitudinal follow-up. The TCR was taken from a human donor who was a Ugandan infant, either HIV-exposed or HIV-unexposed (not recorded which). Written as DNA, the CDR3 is TGTGCTCTTGGGGAACTTCCTACGACCTTATTCGATAAACTCATCTTT. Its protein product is CALGELPTTLFDKLIF.